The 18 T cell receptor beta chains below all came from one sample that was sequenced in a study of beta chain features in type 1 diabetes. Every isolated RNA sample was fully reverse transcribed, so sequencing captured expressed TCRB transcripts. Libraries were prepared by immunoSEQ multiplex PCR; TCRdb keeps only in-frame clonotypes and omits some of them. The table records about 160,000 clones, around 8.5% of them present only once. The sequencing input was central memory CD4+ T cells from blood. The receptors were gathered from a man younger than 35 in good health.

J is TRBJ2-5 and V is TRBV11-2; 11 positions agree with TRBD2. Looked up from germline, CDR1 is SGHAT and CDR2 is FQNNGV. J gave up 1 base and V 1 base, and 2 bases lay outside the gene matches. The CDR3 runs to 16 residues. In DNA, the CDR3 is TGTGCCAGCAGCTTAGGAACTAGCGGGGGCCAAGAGACCCAGTACTTC. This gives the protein CASSLGTSGGQETQYF.

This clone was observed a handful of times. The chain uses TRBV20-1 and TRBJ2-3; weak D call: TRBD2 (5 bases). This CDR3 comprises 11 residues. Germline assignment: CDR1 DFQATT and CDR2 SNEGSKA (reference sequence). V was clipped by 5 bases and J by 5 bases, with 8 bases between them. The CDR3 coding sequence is TGCAGTGCTCTCCGGGAAGATACGCAGTATTTT. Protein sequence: CSALREDTQYF.

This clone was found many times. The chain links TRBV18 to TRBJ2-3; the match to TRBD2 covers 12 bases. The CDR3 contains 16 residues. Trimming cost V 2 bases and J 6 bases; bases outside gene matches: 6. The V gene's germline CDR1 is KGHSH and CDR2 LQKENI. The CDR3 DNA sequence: TGTGCCAGCTCACCAAGACTAGCGGGAGCTGTGGATACGCAGTATTTT. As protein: CASSPRLAGAVDTQYF.

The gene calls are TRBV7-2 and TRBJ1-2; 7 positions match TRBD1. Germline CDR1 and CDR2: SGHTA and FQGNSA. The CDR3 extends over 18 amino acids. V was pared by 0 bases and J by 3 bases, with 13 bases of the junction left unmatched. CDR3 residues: CASSLAIKTGAADYGYTF. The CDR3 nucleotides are TGTGCCAGCAGCTTAGCTATAAAAACAGGGGCTGCTGACTATGGCTACACCTTC.

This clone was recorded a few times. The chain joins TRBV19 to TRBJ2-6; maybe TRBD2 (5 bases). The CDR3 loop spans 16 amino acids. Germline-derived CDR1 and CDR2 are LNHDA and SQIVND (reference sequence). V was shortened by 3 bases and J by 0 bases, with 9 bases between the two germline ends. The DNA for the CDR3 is TGTGCCAGTAGTATCGAAGGACTCTCTGGGGCCAACGTCCTGACTTTC. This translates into CASSIEGLSGANVLTF.

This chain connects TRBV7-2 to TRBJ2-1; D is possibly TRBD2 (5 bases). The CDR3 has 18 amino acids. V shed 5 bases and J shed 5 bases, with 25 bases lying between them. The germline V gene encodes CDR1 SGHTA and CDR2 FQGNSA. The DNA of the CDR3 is TGTGCCAGCAGCCGCCTGGCTTCCGGGCAGCCTAGCAACAATGAGCAGTTCTTC. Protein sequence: CASSRLASGQPSNNEQFF.

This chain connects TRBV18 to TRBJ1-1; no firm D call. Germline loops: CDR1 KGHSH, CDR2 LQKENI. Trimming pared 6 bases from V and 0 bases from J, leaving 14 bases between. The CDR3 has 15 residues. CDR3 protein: CASSTEISMNTEAFF. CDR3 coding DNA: TGTGCCAGCTCCACCGAGATCTCGATGAACACTGAAGCTTTCTTT. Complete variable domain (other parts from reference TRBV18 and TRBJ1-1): NAGVMQNPRHLVRRRGQEARLRCSPMKGHSHVYWYRQLPEEGLKFMVYLQKENIIDESGMPKERFSAEFPKEGPSILRIQQVVRGDSAAYFCASSTEISMNTEAFFGQGTRLTVV.

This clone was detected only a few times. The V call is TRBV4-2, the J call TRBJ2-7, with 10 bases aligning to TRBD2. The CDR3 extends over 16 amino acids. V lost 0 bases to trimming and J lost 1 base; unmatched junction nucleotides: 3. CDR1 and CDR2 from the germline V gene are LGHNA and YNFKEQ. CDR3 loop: CASSQDRTSGSYEQYF. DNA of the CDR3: TGTGCCAGCAGCCAAGACAGGACTAGCGGTTCCTACGAGCAGTACTTC.

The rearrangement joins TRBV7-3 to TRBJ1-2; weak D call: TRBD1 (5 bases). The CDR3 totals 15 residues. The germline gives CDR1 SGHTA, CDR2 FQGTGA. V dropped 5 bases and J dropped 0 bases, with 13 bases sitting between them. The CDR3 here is CASSADTSANYGYTF. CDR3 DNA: TGTGCCAGCAGCGCGGACACTTCAGCTAACTATGGCTACACCTTC. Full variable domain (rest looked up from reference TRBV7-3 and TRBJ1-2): GAGVSQTPSNKVTEKGKYVELRCDPISGHTALYWYRQSLGQGPEFLIYFQGTGAADDSGLPNDRFFAVRPEGSVSTLKIQRTERGDSAVYLCASSADTSANYGYTFGSGTRLTVV.

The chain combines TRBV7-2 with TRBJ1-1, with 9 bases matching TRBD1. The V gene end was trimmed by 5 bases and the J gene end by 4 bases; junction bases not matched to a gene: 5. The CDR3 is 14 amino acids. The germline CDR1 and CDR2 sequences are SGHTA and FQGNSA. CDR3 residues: CASSTQGAGTEAFF. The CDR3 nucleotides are TGTGCCAGCAGCACACAGGGGGCCGGCACTGAAGCTTTCTTT.

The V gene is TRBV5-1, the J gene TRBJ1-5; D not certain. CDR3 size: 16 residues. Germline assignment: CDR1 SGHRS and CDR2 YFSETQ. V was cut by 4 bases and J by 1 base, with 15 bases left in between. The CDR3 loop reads CASSPEGPWSNQPQHF. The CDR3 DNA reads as TGCGCCAGCAGCCCGGAGGGCCCCTGGAGCAATCAGCCCCAGCATTTT.

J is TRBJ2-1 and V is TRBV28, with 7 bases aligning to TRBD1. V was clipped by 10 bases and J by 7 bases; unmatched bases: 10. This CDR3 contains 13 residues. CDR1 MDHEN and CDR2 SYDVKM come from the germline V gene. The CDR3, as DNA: TGTGCCACAATACGACAGGGTCTAAATGAGCAGTTCTTC. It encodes CATIRQGLNEQFF. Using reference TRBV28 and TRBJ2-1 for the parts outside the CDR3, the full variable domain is DVKVTQSSRYLVKRTGEKVFLECVQDMDHENMFWYRQDPGLGLRLIYFSYDVKMKEKGDIPEGYSVSREKKERFSLILESASTNQTSMYLCATIRQGLNEQFFGPGTRLTVL.

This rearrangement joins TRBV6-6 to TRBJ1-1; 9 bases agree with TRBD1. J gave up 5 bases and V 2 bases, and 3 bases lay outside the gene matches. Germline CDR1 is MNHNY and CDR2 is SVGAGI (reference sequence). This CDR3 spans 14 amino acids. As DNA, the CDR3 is TGTGCCAGCAGTTACCGGACAGGGGTGACTGAAGCTTTCTTT. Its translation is CASSYRTGVTEAFF.

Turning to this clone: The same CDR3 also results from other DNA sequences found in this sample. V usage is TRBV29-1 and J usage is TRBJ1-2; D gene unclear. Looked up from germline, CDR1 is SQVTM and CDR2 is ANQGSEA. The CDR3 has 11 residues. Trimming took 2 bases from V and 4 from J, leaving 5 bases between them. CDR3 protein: CSVESAYGYTF. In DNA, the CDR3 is TGCAGCGTTGAAAGCGCCTATGGCTACACCTTC.

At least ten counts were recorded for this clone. CDR3 sequence: CAVGGISYEQYF. In nucleotides, the CDR3 is TGTGCCGTGGGGGGGATCTCCTACGAGCAGTACTTC. The chain joins TRBV7-9 to TRBJ2-7, with 7 bases fitting TRBD2. Germline V gene sequence: CDR1 SEHNR, CDR2 FQNEAQ (reference sequence). The CDR3 consists of 12 residues. J was trimmed by 0 bases and V by 11 bases; bases with no gene match: 4.

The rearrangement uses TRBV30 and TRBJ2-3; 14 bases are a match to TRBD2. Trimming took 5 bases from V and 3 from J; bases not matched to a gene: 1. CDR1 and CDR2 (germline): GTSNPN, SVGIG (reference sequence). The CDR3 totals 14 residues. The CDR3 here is CAWGLAGGTDTQYF. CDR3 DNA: TGTGCCTGGGGACTAGCGGGAGGTACAGATACGCAGTATTTT.

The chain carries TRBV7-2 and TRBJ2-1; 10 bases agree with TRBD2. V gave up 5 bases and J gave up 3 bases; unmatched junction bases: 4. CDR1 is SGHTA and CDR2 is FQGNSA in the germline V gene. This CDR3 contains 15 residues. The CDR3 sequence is CASSPSGGHYNEQFF. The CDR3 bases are TGTGCCAGCAGCCCTAGCGGGGGACACTACAATGAGCAGTTCTTC.

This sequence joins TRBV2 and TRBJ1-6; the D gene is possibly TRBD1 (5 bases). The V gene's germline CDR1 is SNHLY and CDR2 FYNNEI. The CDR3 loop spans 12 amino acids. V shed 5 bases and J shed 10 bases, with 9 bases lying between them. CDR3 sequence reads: CASSPPGSPLHF. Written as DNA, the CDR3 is TGTGCCAGCAGTCCCCCAGGGTCACCCCTCCACTTT.